Below, 22 T cell receptor beta chains from the same sample are listed, as sequenced in a study of blood T cell repertoires in COVID-19. TCRdb keeps only in-frame clones here, not all; method: immunoSEQ multiplex PCR. The repertoire holds roughly 150,000 clones, with about 80% as singletons. The specimen sequenced was PBMCs or T cells enriched from blood (not recorded which). These receptors originate from a woman aged 70-85 years in a cohort exposed to, infected with or recovered from COVID-19 (not recorded which).

This clone was seen more than once but under ten times. This chain joins TRBV15 and TRBJ2-7, with a tentative D call TRBD2 (6 bases). The V end lost 5 bases, the J end lost 4 bases, and 12 bases lay between the germline ends. The CDR3 consists of 13 residues. Germline lookup yields CDR1 LNHNV and CDR2 YYDKDF (reference sequence). Here the CDR3 reads CATSLGDSYEQYF. The CDR3 DNA follows: TGTGCCACCAGCCTCGGGGACTCATACGAGCAGTACTTC.

The chain uses TRBV27 and TRBJ2-6, with D unresolved. V was shortened by 4 bases and J by 0 bases, with 7 bases between the two germline ends. The CDR3 consists of 15 residues. Germline lookup yields CDR1 MNHEY and CDR2 SMNVEV (reference sequence). This chain's CDR3 is CASSSHSSGANVLTF. CDR3 DNA: TGTGCCAGCAGTTCCCACAGCTCTGGGGCCAACGTCCTGACTTTC. The variable domain in full, completed from reference TRBV27 and TRBJ2-6, reads EAQVTQNPRYLITVTGKKLTVTCSQNMNHEYMSWYRQDPGLGLRQIYYSMNVEVTDKGDVPEGYKVSRKEKRNFPLILESPSPNQTSLYFCASSSHSSGANVLTFGAGSRLTVL.

DNA for the CDR3: TGTGCCAGTAGTACTCCGAGGAGGGGCGGTCAGCCCCAGCATTTT. This translates into CASSTPRRGGQPQHF. This chain uses TRBV19 with TRBJ1-5; a weak D match, TRBD1 (5 bases). The ends were cut back, 4 bases at V and 6 bases at J, with 16 bases in the middle. Looked up from germline, CDR1 is LNHDA and CDR2 is SQIVND (reference sequence). The CDR3 is 15 residues long.

The rearrangement links TRBV6-2 or TRBV6-3 to TRBJ1-5, with 7 positions matching TRBD1. Germline CDR1 and CDR2: MNHEY and SVGEGT. The CDR3 totals 14 residues. V was pared by 5 bases and J by 6 bases, with 7 bases of the junction left unmatched. The CDR3 nucleotides are TGTGCCAGCAGTCGACAGGGAGAGGGTCAGCCCCAGCATTTT. Translated: CASSRQGEGQPQHF.

The rearrangement uses TRBV28 and TRBJ1-6, with D maybe TRBD1 (6 bases). V gave up 6 bases and J gave up 10 bases, with 16 bases separating them. Germline CDR1 MDHEN, CDR2 SYDVKM. This CDR3 contains 14 residues. Here the CDR3 DNA reads TGTGCCAGCAGGCTACCGGGACAAGGATCACCCCTCCACTTT. Its translation is CASRLPGQGSPLHF.

The rearrangement joins TRBV5-6 to TRBJ2-2, with 8 bases that match TRBD2. Germline CDR1 SGHDT, CDR2 YYEEEE. With 4 bases clipped from V and 5 bases from J, the junction kept 10 bases outside the gene matches. This CDR3 has 16 residues. CDR3 sequence (DNA): TGTGCCAGCAGCCCCGGAATAGCGGGAACGACCGGGGAGCTGTTTTTT. It is translated as CASSPGIAGTTGELFF.

The gene calls are TRBV19 and TRBJ1-6; a possible D gene is TRBD1 (6 bases). CDR3 length equals 13 residues. Germline CDR1 LNHDA, CDR2 SQIVND (reference sequence). V was pared by 4 bases and J by 7 bases, with 8 bases between. In DNA, the CDR3 is TGTGCCAGTAGTACTGGACAGAATTCACCCCTCCACTTT. Residues: CASSTGQNSPLHF.

V usage is TRBV7-2 and J usage is TRBJ2-7, with 11 bases that match TRBD2. The CDR3 runs to 16 residues. V lost 0 bases and J lost 0; bases outside the gene matches: 1. CDR1 is SGHTA and CDR2 is FQGNSA in the germline V gene. The DNA for the CDR3 is TGTGCCAGCAGCTTAGCGACTAGCGGGGTCTCCTACGAGCAGTACTTC. This sequence encodes CASSLATSGVSYEQYF.

The chain couples TRBV9 to TRBJ2-2; D may be TRBD2 (5 bases). V was shortened by 4 bases and J by 4 bases, with 20 bases between the two germline ends. CDR1 is SGDLS and CDR2 is YYNGEE in the germline V gene. The CDR3 is 17 amino acids. CDR3 protein: CASSPWYSTEGTGELFF. CDR3 DNA sequence: TGTGCCAGCAGCCCGTGGTATAGCACCGAGGGCACCGGGGAGCTGTTTTTT.

The chain carries TRBV19 and TRBJ1-3; D gene unclear. The CDR3 loop spans 14 amino acids. Germline V gene lookup returns CDR1 LNHDA and CDR2 SQIVND (reference sequence). V was clipped by 9 bases and J by 0 bases, with 12 bases between them. CDR3 residues: CASTRHHSGNTIYF. Here the CDR3 DNA reads TGTGCCAGCACTAGACACCACTCTGGAAACACCATATATTTT.

As to this clone: A read error may produce the germline difference seen at one junction end. The chain joins TRBV7-7 to TRBJ2-2; D not certain. Germline V lookup: CDR1 SSHAT, CDR2 FNYEAQ (reference sequence). This CDR3 is 13 amino acids long. In DNA form, the CDR3 reads TGTGCTAGCAGCTCGGTGGTGCGGGGGGAGCTGTTTTTT. This translates into CASSSVVRGELFF.

The chain links TRBV28 to TRBJ2-7; 8 bases map to TRBD2. The CDR3 is made up of 14 amino acids. Germline V CDR1 and CDR2: MDHEN, SYDVKM. The J segment lost 0 bases and the V segment lost 4 bases, leaving 2 bases of the junction unmatched. In DNA form, the CDR3 reads TGTGCCAGCAGTTCCGGGACTAGCTCCTACGAGCAGTACTTC. Its protein product is CASSSGTSSYEQYF.

This clone was seen more than once but under ten times. This chain joins TRBV5-1 and TRBJ2-2; D unresolved. The ends were cut back, 1 base at V and 0 bases at J, with 10 bases in the middle. The CDR3 length is 16 residues. Looked up from germline, CDR1 is SGHRS and CDR2 is YFSETQ. The CDR3 loop reads CASSLFAASNTGELFF. Written as DNA, the CDR3 is TGCGCCAGCAGCTTGTTCGCGGCCTCGAACACCGGGGAGCTGTTTTTT.

This clone was picked up a small number of times. The V call is TRBV11-2, the J call TRBJ2-1, with a weak D call TRBD2 (6 bases). The CDR3 contains 14 residues. V shed 5 bases and J shed 5 bases, with 13 bases lying between them. The germline V gene has CDR1 SGHAT and CDR2 FQNNGV. As DNA, the CDR3 is TGTGCCAGCAGCCGAGCTAGCGCCAACAATGAGCAGTTCTTC. It encodes CASSRASANNEQFF.

The chain carries TRBV4-2 and TRBJ2-2; weak D call: TRBD1 (6 bases). CDR1 and CDR2 from the germline V gene are LGHNA and YNFKEQ. This CDR3 is 15 amino acids long. The ends were cut back, 1 base at V and 7 bases at J, with 13 bases in the middle. The CDR3 region has the DNA TGTGCCAGCAGCCAAGGGACCCTGGACAGCGGGGAGCTGTTTTTT. Its translation is CASSQGTLDSGELFF.

Worth noting for this clone: The junction departs from germline at one end; a sequencing error may be responsible. The chain carries TRBV7-7 and TRBJ2-1; TRBD2 agrees at 8 bases. The CDR3 runs 14 residues. Germline CDR1 is SSHAT and CDR2 is FNYEAQ (reference sequence). In DNA form, the CDR3 reads TGTGCTAGCAGCTTAAACTCGCGGGAGGACGAGCAGTTCTTC. Its protein is CASSLNSREDEQFF.

J is TRBJ1-2 and V is TRBV2; D call uncertain. The ends were cut back, 2 bases at V and 8 bases at J, with 6 bases in the middle. In germline, CDR1 is SNHLY, CDR2 FYNNEI. The CDR3 is 11 residues long. CDR3: CASSELEGYTF. As DNA, the CDR3 is TGTGCCAGCAGTGAACTGGAGGGCTACACCTTC.

The rearrangement links TRBV7-8 to TRBJ2-1, with 11 bases identical to TRBD2. The CDR3 loop spans 16 amino acids. V lost 5 bases and J lost 9; bases outside the gene matches: 12. Germline V gene sequence: CDR1 SGHVS, CDR2 FQNEAQ. The DNA for the CDR3 is TGTGCCAGCAGCCTCAGGAGGACTAGCGGGTCCGCTGAGCAGTTCTTC. Its protein is CASSLRRTSGSAEQFF.

The chain is built from TRBV19 and TRBJ1-1; D perhaps matches TRBD1 (5 bases). CDR3 length: 13 amino acids. Looked up from germline, CDR1 is LNHDA and CDR2 is SQIVND (reference sequence). V lost 4 bases to trimming and J lost 12 bases, with 18 bases between them. The CDR3 loop reads CASSKDWGQETFF. CDR3 coding DNA: TGTGCCAGTAGTAAGGATTGGGGCCAAGAAACTTTCTTT. The variable domain in full, with the rest retrieved from reference TRBV19 and TRBJ1-1, is DGGITQSPKYLFRKEGQNVTLSCEQNLNHDAMYWYRQDPGQGLRLIYYSQIVNDFQKGDIAEGYSVSREKKESFPLTVTSAQKNPTAFYLCASSKDWGQETFFGQGTRLTVV.

V usage is TRBV2 and J usage is TRBJ2-3, with no clear D. The CDR3 loop spans 16 amino acids. Trimming left V 4 bases short and J 2 bases short, with 16 bases between. Per the germline V gene, CDR1 is SNHLY and CDR2 is FYNNEI. CDR3 nucleotides: TGTGCCAGCAGTGTGTTCGGTACGCTCAACACAGATACGCAGTATTTT. Amino acids: CASSVFGTLNTDTQYF. The full variable domain, with the rest looked up from reference TRBV2 and TRBJ2-3, is EPEVTQTPSHQVTQMGQEVILRCVPISNHLYFYWYRQILGQKVEFLVSFYNNEISEKSEIFDDQFSVERPDGSNFTLKIRSTKLEDSAMYFCASSVFGTLNTDTQYFGPGTRLTVL.

In this sample, this clone turned up a few times. The rearrangement uses TRBV10-3 and TRBJ1-1; 7 positions match TRBD1. This CDR3 region has 14 residues. The junction had 10 bases not matched to a gene; V was cut back by 7 bases and J by 5 bases. The germline V gene encodes CDR1 ENHRY and CDR2 SYGVKD. In DNA form, the CDR3 reads TGTGCCATCACCCGACAGGGAGGAAGGACTGAAGCTTTCTTT. This gives the protein CAITRQGGRTEAFF.

The V and J genes are TRBV18 and TRBJ2-5; TRBD1 aligns across 9 bases. The CDR3 sequence is 16 residues long. The ends lost 0 bases at V and 5 bases at J; junction bases unmatched: 7. Germline V gene lookup returns CDR1 KGHSH and CDR2 LQKENI. CDR3 nucleotide sequence: TGTGCCAGCTCACCACCGGGACAGGGAGTGAGGGAGACCCAGTACTTC. The encoded protein is CASSPPGQGVRETQYF.